This T cell receptor beta chain was observed in a study of regulatory T cells in long-lasting Graves disease. Library construction for TCR beta used iRepertoire HTBI primers and Arm-PCR of CDR3 regions. TCRdb used MiXCR to reprocess the multiplex PCR reads, holding one entry per CDR3 protein. The sample yields approximately 400,000 distinct CDR3 sequences, under 15% seen once. This sample's time point: newly diagnosed GD, antithyroid drugs for less than 3 months. RNA extracted from PBMCs served as the sequencing template. Findings of the study overall: It was possible that the small sample size reduced accuracy.

Germline V gene data show CDR1 as SGHRS and CDR2 as YFSETQ. V was trimmed by 0 bases and J by 5 bases, leaving 8 bases between them. CDR3 length equals 14 residues. A note on this clonotype: Its antigen is as yet unknown.

The sample also formed part of further work on T cells in Graves' hyperthyroidism and ophthalmopathy. From that paper: The diagnoses drew upon clinical symptoms, serum thyroxine and TRAb, thyroid ultrasound and orbital computed tomography.

The chain joins TRBV5-1 to TRBJ1-4; no clear D. This receptor was taken from a woman aged 25 to 39 with Graves disease. The source was peripheral blood mononuclear cells (PBMCs), collected at new diagnosis, from a patient treated with antithyroid drugs. The CDR3 DNA reads as TGCGCCAGCAGCTTGGGGTATGCAAATGAAAAACTGTTTTTT. This gives the protein CASSLGYANEKLFF.